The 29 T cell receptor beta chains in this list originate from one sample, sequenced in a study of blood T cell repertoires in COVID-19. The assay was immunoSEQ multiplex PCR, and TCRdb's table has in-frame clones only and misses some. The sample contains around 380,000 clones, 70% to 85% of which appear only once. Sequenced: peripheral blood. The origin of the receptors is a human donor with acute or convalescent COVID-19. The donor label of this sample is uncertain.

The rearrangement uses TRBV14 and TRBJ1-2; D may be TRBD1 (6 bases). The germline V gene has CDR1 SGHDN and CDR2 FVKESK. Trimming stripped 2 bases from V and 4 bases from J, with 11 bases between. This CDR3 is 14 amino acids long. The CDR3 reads CASSQSLGAYGYTF. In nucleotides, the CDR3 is TGTGCCAGCAGCCAATCTCTGGGGGCCTATGGCTACACCTTC. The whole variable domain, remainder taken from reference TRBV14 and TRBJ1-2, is EAGVTQFPSHSVIEKGQTVTLRCDPISGHDNLYWYRRVMGKEIKFLLHFVKESKQDESGMPNNRFLAERTGGTYSTLKVQPAELEDSGVYFCASSQSLGAYGYTFGSGTRLTVV.

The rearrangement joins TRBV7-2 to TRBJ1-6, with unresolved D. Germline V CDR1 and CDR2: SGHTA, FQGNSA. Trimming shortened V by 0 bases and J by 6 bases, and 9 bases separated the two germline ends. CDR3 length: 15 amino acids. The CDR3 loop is CASSLARGFNSPLHF. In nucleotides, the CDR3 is TGTGCCAGCAGCTTAGCGCGAGGGTTTAATTCACCCCTCCACTTT.

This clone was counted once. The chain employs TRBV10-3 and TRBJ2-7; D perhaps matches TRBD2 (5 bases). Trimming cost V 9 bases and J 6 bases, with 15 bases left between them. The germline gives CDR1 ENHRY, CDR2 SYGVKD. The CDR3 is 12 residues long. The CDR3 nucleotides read TGTGCCATGGGGTCGGGGAAACGCGAGCAGTACTTC. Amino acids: CAMGSGKREQYF.

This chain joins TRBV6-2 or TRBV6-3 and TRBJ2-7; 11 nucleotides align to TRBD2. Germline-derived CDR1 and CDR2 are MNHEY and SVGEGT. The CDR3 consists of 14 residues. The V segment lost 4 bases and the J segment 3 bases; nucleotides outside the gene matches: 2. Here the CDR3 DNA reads TGTGCCAGCAGTTTCGGGACTAGCGGCTACGAGCAGTACTTC. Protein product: CASSFGTSGYEQYF.

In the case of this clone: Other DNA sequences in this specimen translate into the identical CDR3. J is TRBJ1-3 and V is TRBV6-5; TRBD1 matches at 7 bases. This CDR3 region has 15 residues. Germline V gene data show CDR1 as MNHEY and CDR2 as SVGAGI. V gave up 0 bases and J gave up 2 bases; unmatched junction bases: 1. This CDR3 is CASSYSTGTGNTIYF. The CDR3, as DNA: TGTGCCAGCAGTTACTCGACAGGGACTGGAAACACCATATATTTT.

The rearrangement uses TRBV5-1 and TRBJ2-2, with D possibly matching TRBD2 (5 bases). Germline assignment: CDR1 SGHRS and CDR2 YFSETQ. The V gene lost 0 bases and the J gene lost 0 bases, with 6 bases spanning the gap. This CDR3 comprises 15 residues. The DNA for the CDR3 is TGCGCCAGCAGCTTGGCCGGGACGAACACCGGGGAGCTGTTTTTT. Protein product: CASSLAGTNTGELFF.

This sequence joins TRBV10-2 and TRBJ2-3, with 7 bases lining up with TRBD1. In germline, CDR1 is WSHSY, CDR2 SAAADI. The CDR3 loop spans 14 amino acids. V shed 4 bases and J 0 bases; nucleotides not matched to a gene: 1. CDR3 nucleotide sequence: TGCGCCAGCAGTGCAGGGGGTAGCACAGATACGCAGTATTTT. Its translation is CASSAGGSTDTQYF.

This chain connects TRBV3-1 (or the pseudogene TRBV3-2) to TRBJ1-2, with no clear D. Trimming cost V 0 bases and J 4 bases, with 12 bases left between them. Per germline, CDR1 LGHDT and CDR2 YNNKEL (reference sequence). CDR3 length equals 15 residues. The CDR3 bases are TGTGCCAGCAGCCAAGATGGACTGAGCTCCTATGGCTACACCTTC. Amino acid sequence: CASSQDGLSSYGYTF.

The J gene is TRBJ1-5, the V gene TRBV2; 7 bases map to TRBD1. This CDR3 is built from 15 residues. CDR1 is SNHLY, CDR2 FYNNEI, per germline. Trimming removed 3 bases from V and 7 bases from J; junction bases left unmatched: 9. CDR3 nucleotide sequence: TGTGCCAGCAGTGAGGGGTGGCAGGGGGGCCAGCCCCAGCATTTT. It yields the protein CASSEGWQGGQPQHF.

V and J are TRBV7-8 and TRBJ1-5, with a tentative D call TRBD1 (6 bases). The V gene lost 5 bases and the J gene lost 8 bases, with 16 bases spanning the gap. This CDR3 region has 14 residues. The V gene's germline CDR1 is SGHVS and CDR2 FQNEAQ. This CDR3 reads CASSPGHGIEPQHF. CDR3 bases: TGTGCCAGCAGCCCGGGACACGGGATAGAGCCCCAGCATTTT.

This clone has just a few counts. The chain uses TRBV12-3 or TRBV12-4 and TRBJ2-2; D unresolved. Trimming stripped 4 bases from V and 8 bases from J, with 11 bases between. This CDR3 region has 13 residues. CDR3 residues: CASSYTEKGELFF. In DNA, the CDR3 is TGTGCCAGCAGTTACACAGAGAAAGGGGAGCTGTTTTTT.

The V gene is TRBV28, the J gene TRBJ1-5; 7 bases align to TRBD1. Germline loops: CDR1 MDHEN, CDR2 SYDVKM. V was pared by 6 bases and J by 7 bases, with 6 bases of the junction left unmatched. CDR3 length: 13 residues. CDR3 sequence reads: CASRERQGQPQHF. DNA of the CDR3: TGTGCCAGCAGGGAGAGACAGGGACAGCCCCAGCATTTT.

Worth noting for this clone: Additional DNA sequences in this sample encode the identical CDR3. This chain's CDR3 is CASSFGGSYNSPLHF. The CDR3 DNA sequence: TGCGCCAGCAGCTTCGGGGGGTCCTATAATTCACCCCTCCACTTT. The chain is built from TRBV5-1 and TRBJ1-6; perhaps TRBD1 as D (5 bases). Germline V gene data show CDR1 as SGHRS and CDR2 as YFSETQ. The CDR3 consists of 15 residues. Deletions cut 2 bases from V and 1 base from J, with 7 bases between.

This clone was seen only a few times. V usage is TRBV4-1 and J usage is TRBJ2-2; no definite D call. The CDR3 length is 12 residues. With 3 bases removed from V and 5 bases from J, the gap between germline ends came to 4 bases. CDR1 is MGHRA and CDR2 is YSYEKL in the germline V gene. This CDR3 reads CASSHNTGELFF. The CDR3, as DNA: TGCGCCAGCAGCCACAATACCGGGGAGCTGTTTTTT.

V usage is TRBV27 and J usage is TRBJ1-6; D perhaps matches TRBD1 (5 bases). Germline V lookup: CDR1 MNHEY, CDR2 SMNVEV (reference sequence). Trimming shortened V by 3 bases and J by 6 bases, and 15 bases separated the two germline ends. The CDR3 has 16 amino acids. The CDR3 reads CASSFWGRDFNSPLHF. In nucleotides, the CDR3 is TGTGCCAGCAGTTTTTGGGGCAGGGATTTTAATTCACCCCTCCACTTT.

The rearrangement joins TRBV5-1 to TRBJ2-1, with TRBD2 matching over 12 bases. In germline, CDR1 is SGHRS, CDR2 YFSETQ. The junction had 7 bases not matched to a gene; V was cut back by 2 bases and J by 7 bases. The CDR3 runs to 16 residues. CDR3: CASSFLGTSGRNEQFF. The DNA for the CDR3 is TGCGCCAGCAGCTTTCTTGGGACTAGCGGGCGGAATGAGCAGTTCTTC.

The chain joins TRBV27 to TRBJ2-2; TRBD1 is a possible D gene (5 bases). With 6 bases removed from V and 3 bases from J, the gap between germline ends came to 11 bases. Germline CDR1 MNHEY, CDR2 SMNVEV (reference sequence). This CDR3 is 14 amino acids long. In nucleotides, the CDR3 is TGTGCCAGCAGCCGGCAGGGATACACCGGGGAGCTGTTTTTT. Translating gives CASSRQGYTGELFF.

The CDR3 here is CASSRGLARIKSNTQYF. CDR3 coding DNA: TGTGCCAGCAGTCGGGGACTAGCCCGGATAAAATCAAATACGCAGTATTTT. This chain links TRBV6-6 with TRBJ2-3; TRBD2 agrees at 9 bases. The CDR3 sequence is 17 residues long. Germline lookup yields CDR1 MNHNY and CDR2 SVGAGI (reference sequence). Trimming took 5 bases from V and 7 from J; bases not matched to a gene: 16.

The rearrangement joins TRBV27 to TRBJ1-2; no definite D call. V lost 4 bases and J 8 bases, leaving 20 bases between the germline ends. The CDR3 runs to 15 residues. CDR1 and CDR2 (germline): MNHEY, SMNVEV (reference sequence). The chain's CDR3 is CASSSRPGTSTGYTF. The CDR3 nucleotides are TGTGCCAGCAGTTCACGACCGGGAACTTCCACAGGCTACACCTTC.

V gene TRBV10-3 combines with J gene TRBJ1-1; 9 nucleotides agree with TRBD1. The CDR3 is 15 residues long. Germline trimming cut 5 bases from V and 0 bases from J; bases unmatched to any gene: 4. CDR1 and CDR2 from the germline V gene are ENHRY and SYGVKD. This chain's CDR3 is CAISKQGAVNTEAFF. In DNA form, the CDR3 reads TGTGCCATCAGTAAACAGGGGGCAGTGAACACTGAAGCTTTCTTT.

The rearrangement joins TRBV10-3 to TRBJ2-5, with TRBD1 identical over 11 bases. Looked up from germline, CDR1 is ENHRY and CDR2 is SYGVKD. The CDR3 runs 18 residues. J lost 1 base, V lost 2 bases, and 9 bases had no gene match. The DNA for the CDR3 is TGTGCCATCAGTGAGGGACAGGGGGCGGAGGGGAGCCAAGAGACCCAGTACTTC. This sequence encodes CAISEGQGAEGSQETQYF.

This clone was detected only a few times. This chain's CDR3 is CAWGWGGVWLRWYEQYF. The CDR3 nucleotides are TGTGCCTGGGGGTGGGGCGGGGTATGGTTAAGGTGGTACGAGCAGTACTTC. The chain employs TRBV30 and TRBJ2-7, with D possibly TRBD2 on 6 matching bases. Germline CDR1 reads GTSNPN; CDR2 reads SVGIG (reference sequence). The CDR3 extends over 17 amino acids. With 5 bases removed from V and 4 bases from J, the gap between germline ends came to 27 bases. The full variable domain, completed using reference TRBV30 and TRBJ2-7, is SQTIHQWPATLVQPVGSPLSLECTVEGTSNPNLYWYRQAAGRGLQLLFYSVGIGQISSEVPQNLSASRPQDRQFILSSKKLLLSDSGFYLCAWGWGGVWLRWYEQYFGPGTRLTVT.

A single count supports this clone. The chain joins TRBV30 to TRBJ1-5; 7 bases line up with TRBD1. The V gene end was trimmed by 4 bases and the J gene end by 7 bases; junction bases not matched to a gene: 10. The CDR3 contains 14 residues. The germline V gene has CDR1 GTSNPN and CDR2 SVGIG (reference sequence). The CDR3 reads CAWNEGGRKQPQHF. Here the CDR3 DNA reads TGTGCCTGGAACGAAGGGGGCCGGAAACAGCCCCAGCATTTT.

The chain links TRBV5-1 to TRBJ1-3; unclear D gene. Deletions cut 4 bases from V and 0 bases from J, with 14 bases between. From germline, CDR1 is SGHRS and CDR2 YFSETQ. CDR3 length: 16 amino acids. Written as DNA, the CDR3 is TGCGCCAGCAGCCTGACCCAACTAAACTCTGGAAACACCATATATTTT. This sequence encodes CASSLTQLNSGNTIYF.

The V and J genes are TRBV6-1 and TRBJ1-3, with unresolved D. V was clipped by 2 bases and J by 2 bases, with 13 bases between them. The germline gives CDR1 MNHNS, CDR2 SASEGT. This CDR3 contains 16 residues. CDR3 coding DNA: TGTGCCAGCAGTGAACAAACCCCAGGTACTGGAAACACCATATATTTT. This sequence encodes CASSEQTPGTGNTIYF.

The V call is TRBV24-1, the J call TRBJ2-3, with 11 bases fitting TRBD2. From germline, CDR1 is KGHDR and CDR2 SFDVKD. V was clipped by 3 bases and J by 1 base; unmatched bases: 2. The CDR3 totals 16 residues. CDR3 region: CATSDPTSGGTDTQYF. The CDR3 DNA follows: TGTGCCACCAGTGATCCGACTAGCGGGGGCACAGATACGCAGTATTTT.

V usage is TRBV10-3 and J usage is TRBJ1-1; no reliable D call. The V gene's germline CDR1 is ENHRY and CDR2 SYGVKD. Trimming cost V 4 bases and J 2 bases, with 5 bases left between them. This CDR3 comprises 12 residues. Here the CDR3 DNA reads TGTGCCATCAGTGGACTCAACACTGAAGCTTTCTTT. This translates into CAISGLNTEAFF.

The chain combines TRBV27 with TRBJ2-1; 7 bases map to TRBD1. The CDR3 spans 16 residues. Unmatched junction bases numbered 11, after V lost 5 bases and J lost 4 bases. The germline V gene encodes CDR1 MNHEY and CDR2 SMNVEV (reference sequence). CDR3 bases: TGTGCCAGCAGTACGTCTTTGGACAGGCCATACAATGAGCAGTTCTTC. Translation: CASSTSLDRPYNEQFF.

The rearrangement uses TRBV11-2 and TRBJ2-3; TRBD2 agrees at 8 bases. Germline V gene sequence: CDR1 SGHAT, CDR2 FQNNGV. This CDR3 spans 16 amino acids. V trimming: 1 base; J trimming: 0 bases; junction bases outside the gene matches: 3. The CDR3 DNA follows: TGTGCCAGCAGCTTAGCAGGACTAGCTAGCACAGATACGCAGTATTTT. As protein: CASSLAGLASTDTQYF.